The text below deals with one T cell receptor (beta chain). Here immunoSEQ multiplex PCR was the method, and the copy in TCRdb shows in-frame clones only, minus some. The sample has around 260,000 clones; roughly 85% are singletons. Donors in Cohort 3 counted as recovered after two negative PCRs, clearance, or symptom resolution. The CDR3 extends over 15 amino acids. V lost 2 bases, J lost 4 bases, and 14 bases lay in between. CDR1 is SEHNR, CDR2 FQNEAQ, per germline (reference sequence). The data were obtained in a study of blood T cell repertoires in COVID-19. Study-wide context: Material from acute and convalescent COVID-19 was sourced from the United States, Italy and Spain.

The source is a woman under 40 who had recovered from COVID-19. The sample consisted of PBMCs or T cells enriched from blood (not recorded which). The chain uses TRBV7-9 and TRBJ1-2; D unclear. CDR3 amino acids: CASSLSGIGVYGYTF. The DNA for the CDR3 is TGTGCCAGCAGCTTATCCGGGATAGGCGTCTATGGCTACACCTTC.